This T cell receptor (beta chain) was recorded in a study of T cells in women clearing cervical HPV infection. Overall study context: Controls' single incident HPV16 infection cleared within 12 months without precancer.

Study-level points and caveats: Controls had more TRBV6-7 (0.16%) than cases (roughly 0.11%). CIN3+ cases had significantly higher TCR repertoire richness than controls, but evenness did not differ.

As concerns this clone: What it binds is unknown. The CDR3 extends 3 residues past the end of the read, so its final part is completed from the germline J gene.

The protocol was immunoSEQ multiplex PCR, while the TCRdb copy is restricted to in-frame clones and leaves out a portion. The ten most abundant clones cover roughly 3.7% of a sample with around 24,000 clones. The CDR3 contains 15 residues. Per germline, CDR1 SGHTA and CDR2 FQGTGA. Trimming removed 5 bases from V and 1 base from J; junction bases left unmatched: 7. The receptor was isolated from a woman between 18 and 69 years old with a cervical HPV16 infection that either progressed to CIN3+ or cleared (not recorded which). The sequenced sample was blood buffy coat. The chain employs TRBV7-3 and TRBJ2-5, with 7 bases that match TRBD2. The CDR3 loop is CASSHGAGLQETQYF. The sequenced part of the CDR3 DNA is TGTGCCAGCAGCCACGGAGCGGGGCTCCAAGAGACC.